One and the same sample provided the 11 T cell receptor beta chains below, sequenced in a study of T-cell reconstitution after alpha-beta-depleted transplantation in children. Molecular barcoding with unique molecular identifiers was used for the TCRbeta library. Using its own MiXCR run on the PCR reads, TCRdb lists one record per CDR3 protein. This sample has roughly 74,000 distinct CDR3 sequences, with around 18% found just once. The sequences come from PBMCs, mostly from graft donor cells, collected 360 days after TCRalphabeta/CD19-depleted stem cell transplant. These receptors all stem from a male patient aged 2-15 years who had a stem cell transplant for acute lymphoblastic leukemia, so the T cells may come from the graft donor.

The genes are TRBV7-2 and TRBJ2-4; TRBD2 agrees at 8 bases. Germline assignment: CDR1 SGHTA and CDR2 FQGNSA. The CDR3 totals 17 residues. V lost 0 bases, J lost 2 bases, and 6 bases stayed unmatched. The CDR3 coding sequence is TGTGCCAGCAGCTTAGCCCTGCTAGCGGGTCCCAAAAACATTCAGTACTTC. This translates into CASSLALLAGPKNIQYF.

The chain recombines TRBV11-2 with TRBJ2-7, with TRBD1 matching over 9 bases. The ends lost 1 base at V and 4 bases at J; junction bases unmatched: 8. Germline assignment: CDR1 SGHAT and CDR2 FQNNGV. The CDR3 sequence is 16 residues long. CDR3 protein: CASSLGVQGARYEQYF. CDR3 DNA sequence: TGTGCCAGCAGCTTAGGGGTACAGGGGGCGCGGTACGAGCAGTACTTC.

This clonotype turned up a few times. V usage is TRBV6-5 and J usage is TRBJ2-7, with D possibly being TRBD1 (6 bases). CDR1 and CDR2 (germline): MNHEY, SVGAGI. The CDR3 has 16 residues. Trimming left V 3 bases short and J 3 bases short, with 18 bases between. The CDR3 reads CASSYPTGHDIYEQYF. Written as DNA, the CDR3 is TGTGCCAGCAGTTATCCGACGGGACACGACATCTACGAGCAGTACTTC.

The chain couples TRBV4-1 to TRBJ2-3; TRBD2 aligns across 12 bases. The CDR3 runs 21 residues. J gave up 4 bases and V 0 bases, and 17 bases lay outside the gene matches. From germline, CDR1 is MGHRA and CDR2 YSYEKL. The CDR3 DNA is TGCGCCAGCAGCCAAGAAGGCAGGCTAGCGGGAGGGCCGTCCTCATCAGATACGCAGTATTTT. It translates to CASSQEGRLAGGPSSSDTQYF.

The chain is built from TRBV7-8 and TRBJ2-7; TRBD2 might be the D (5 bases). This CDR3 is 14 amino acids long. V lost 2 bases and J 4 bases, leaving 12 bases between the germline ends. The V gene's germline CDR1 is SGHVS and CDR2 FQNEAQ. Here the CDR3 DNA reads TGTGCCAGCAGCTTATGGGAGTGGCGGTACGAGCAGTACTTC. It translates to CASSLWEWRYEQYF.

The CDR3 DNA is TGTGCCAGCAGCTCACCCCCCGGGGAGCTGTTTTTT. It codes for CASSSPPGELFF. The chain couples TRBV5-6 to TRBJ2-2; D is unclear. The CDR3 runs 12 residues. Germline V gives CDR1 SGHDT, CDR2 YYEEEE. The germline V and J ends were trimmed by 3 bases and 6 bases, with 6 bases remaining between them.

This clonotype has more than one count but fewer than ten. The chain is built from TRBV2 and TRBJ2-5; a weak D match, TRBD2 (7 bases). This CDR3 contains 16 residues. The germline gives CDR1 SNHLY, CDR2 FYNNEI. V gave up 6 bases and J gave up 0 bases, with 17 bases separating them. The CDR3 sequence: CASRSGGHMYQETQYF. In nucleotides, the CDR3 is TGTGCCAGCAGATCGGGGGGACACATGTACCAAGAGACCCAGTACTTC.

This clonotype has a handful of counts. The chain has TRBV5-1 and TRBJ2-7, with 7 bases matching TRBD2. The trim removed 7 bases at V and 4 bases at J, leaving 11 bases unmatched. CDR3 size: 14 residues. Germline assignment: CDR1 SGHRS and CDR2 YFSETQ. The CDR3, as DNA: TGCGCCAGCCCATGCGCTAGCGGCCCTTACGAGCAGTACTTC. This codes for CASPCASGPYEQYF.

Many counts were recorded for this clonotype. In nucleotides, the CDR3 is TGTGCCAGCAGCCTCGCGGACGGGCCCGTGGAGCAGTACTTC. Its translation: CASSLADGPVEQYF. The rearrangement links TRBV7-9 to TRBJ2-7; no definite D call. The V end lost 5 bases, the J end lost 7 bases, and 18 bases lay between the germline ends. The germline V gene encodes CDR1 SEHNR and CDR2 FQNEAQ (reference sequence). The CDR3 has 14 residues.

The CDR3 DNA is TGTGCCAGCAGTTTAGTACTAGCGGGGCCCACAGATACGCAGTATTTT. The encoded protein is CASSLVLAGPTDTQYF. The chain joins TRBV12-3 or TRBV12-4 to TRBJ2-3; 10 bases are shared with TRBD2. CDR3 length: 16 amino acids. V was pared by 1 base and J by 2 bases, with 3 bases of the junction left unmatched.

This clonotype was detected only a few times. The chain couples TRBV7-9 to TRBJ2-3; tentative D call: TRBD1 (5 bases). In germline, CDR1 is SEHNR, CDR2 FQNEAQ (reference sequence). There are 13 residues in the CDR3. With 5 bases removed from V and 2 bases from J, the gap between germline ends came to 8 bases. Here the CDR3 DNA reads TGTGCCAGCAGCCAGACAGACACAGATACGCAGTATTTT. Translation: CASSQTDTDTQYF.